This T cell receptor (beta chain) was obtained from a study of blood T cell repertoires in COVID-19. Study at large: The United States, Italy and Spain were the sources of the acute and convalescent COVID-19 samples.

As handled by the study authors: Reference gene primers were amplified, and this amplification served to estimate nucleated cell counts. Assay used: immunoSEQ multiplex PCR; TCRdb lists only in-frame clones, some missing. That table is the source of V, J and clone size, and D and trimming were worked out from the DNA. In the table there are 220,000 or so clones, approximately 86% of which are singletons. Trimming stripped 4 bases from V and 0 bases from J, with 13 bases between. This CDR3 region has 16 residues. Germline CDR1 SGHAT, CDR2 FQNNGV. Followed over time, Seattle patients had been enrolled while infection was active.

What was sequenced was peripheral blood. The clonotype originates from a woman in her 50s with COVID-19, enrolled during active disease. The chain has TRBV11-2 and TRBJ1-3, with no clear D. The CDR3, as DNA: TGTGCCAGCAGCTCCCCCCAGCGCTACTCTGGAAACACCATATATTTT. Protein: CASSSPQRYSGNTIYF.